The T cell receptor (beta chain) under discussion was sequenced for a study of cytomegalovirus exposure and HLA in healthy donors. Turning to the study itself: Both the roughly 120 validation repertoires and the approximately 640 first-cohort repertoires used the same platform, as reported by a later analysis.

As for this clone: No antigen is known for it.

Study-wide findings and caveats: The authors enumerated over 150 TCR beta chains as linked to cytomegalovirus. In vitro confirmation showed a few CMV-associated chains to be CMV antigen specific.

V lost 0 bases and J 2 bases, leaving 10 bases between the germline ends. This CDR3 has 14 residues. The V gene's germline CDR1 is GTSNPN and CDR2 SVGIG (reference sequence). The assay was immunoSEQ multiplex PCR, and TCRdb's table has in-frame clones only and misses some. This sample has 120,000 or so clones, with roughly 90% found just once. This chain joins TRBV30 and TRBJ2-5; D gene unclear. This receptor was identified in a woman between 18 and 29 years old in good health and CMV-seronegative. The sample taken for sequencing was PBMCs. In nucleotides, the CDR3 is TGTGCCTGGAGTGTACTGGGCGCGCAAGAGACCCAGTACTTC. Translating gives CAWSVLGAQETQYF.